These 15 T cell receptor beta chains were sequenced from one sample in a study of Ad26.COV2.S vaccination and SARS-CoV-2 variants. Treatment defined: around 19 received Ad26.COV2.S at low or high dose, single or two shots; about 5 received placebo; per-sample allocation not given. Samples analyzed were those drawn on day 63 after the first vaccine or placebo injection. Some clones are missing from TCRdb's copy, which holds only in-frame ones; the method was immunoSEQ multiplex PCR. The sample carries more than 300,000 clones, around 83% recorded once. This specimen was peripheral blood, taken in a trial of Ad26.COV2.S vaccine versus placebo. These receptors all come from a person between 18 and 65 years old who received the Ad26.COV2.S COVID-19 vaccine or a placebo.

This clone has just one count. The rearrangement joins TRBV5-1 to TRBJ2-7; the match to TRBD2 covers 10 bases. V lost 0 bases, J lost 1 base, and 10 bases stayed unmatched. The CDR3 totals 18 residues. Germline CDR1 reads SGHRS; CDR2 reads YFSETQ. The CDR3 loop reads CASSLGGASGGASYEQYF. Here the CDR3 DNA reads TGCGCCAGCAGCTTGGGGGGCGCTAGCGGGGGAGCTTCCTACGAGCAGTACTTC.

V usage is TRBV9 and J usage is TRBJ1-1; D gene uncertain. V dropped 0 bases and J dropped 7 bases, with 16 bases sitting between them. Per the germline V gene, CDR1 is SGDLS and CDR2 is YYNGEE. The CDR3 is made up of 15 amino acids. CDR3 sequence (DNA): TGTGCCAGCAGCGTAGCACCCGTCCTGAGAGGTGAAGCTTTCTTT. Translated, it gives CASSVAPVLRGEAFF.

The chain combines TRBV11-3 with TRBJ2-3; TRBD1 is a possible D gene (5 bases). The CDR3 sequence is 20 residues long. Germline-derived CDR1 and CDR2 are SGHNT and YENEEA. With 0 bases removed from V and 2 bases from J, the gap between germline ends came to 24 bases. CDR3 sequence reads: CASSLDPWSIGAGHTDTQYF. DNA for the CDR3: TGTGCCAGCAGCTTAGACCCTTGGTCTATTGGTGCAGGGCACACAGATACGCAGTATTTT.

CDR3 DNA sequence: TGTGCCAGCAGCTCCGTAGGTTTAGCGGGGACCAAAAACATTCAGTACTTC. Its protein product is CASSSVGLAGTKNIQYF. J is TRBJ2-4 and V is TRBV27; the match to TRBD2 covers 8 bases. The germline CDR1 and CDR2 sequences are MNHEY and SMNVEV (reference sequence). The CDR3 extends over 17 amino acids. V shed 6 bases and J 2 bases; nucleotides not matched to a gene: 12.

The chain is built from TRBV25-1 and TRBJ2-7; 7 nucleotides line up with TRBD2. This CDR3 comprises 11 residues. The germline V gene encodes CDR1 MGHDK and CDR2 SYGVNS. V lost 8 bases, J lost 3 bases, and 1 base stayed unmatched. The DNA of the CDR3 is TGTGCCAGCGGGAGGGGCTACGAGCAGTACTTC. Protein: CASGRGYEQYF.

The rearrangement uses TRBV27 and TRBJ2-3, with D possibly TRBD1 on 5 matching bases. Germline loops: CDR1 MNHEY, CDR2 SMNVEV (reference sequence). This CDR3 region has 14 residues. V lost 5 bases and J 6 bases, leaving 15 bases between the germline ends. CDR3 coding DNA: TGTGCCAGCAGTGACAGTAAGGTGTCGGATACGCAGTATTTT. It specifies CASSDSKVSDTQYF.

The CDR3 sequence: CASNQGGNEKLFF. In DNA, the CDR3 is TGTGCCAGCAACCAGGGGGGGAATGAAAAACTGTTTTTT. J is TRBJ1-4 and V is TRBV7-2; TRBD1 matches at 7 bases. Trimming took 7 bases from V and 5 from J; bases not matched to a gene: 4. The CDR3 runs 13 residues. CDR1 and CDR2 from the germline V gene are SGHTA and FQGNSA.

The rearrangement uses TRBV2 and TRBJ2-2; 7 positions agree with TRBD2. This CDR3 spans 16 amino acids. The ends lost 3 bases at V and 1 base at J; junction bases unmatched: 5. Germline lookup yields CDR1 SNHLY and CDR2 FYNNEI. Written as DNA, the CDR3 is TGTGCCAGCAGTGATTTGGGGGGGAAGAACACCGGGGAGCTGTTTTTT. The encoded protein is CASSDLGGKNTGELFF.

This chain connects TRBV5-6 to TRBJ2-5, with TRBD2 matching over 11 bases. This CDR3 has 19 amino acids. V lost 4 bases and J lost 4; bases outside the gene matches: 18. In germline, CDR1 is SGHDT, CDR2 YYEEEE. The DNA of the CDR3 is TGTGCCAGCAGCCCCATCTATGGGCTAGCGGGGGGCCGGGGAGAGACCCAGTACTTC. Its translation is CASSPIYGLAGGRGETQYF.

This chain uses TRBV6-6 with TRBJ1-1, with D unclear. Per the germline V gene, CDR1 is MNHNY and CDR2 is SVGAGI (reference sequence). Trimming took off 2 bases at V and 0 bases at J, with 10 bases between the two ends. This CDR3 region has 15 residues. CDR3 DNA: TGTGCCAGCAGTTACACACGGGCGATGAACACTGAAGCTTTCTTT. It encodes CASSYTRAMNTEAFF.

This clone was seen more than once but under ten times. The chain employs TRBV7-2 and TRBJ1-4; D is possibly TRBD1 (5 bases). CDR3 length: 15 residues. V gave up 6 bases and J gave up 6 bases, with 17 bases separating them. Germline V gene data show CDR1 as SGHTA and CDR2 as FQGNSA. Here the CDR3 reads CASRGSGGVYEKLFF. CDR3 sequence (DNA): TGTGCCAGCAGGGGTAGTGGGGGGGTTTATGAAAAACTGTTTTTT.

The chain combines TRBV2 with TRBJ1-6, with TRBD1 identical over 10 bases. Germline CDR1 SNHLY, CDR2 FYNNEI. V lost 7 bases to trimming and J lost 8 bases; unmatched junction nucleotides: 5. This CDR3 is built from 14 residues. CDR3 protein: CASNPGTGDSPLHF. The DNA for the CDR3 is TGTGCCAGCAACCCCGGGACAGGGGATTCACCCCTCCACTTT.

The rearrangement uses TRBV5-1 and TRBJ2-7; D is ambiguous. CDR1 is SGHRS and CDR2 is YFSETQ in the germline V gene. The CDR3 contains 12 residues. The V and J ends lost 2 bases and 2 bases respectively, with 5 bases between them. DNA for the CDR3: TGCGCCAGCAGCTTCGACACCTACGAGCAGTACTTC. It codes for CASSFDTYEQYF.

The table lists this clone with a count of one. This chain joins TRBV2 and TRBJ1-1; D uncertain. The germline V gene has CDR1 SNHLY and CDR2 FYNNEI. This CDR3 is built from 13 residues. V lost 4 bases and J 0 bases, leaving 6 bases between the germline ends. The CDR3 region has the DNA TGTGCCAGCAGTGCAAGACTGAACACTGAAGCTTTCTTT. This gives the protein CASSARLNTEAFF.

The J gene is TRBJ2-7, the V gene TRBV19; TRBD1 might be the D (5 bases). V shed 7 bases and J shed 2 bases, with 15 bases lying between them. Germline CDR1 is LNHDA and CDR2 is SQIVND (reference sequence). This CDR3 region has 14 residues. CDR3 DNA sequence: TGTGCCAGTAAGGCGGACACCGCAACCTACGAGCAGTACTTC. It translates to CASKADTATYEQYF.